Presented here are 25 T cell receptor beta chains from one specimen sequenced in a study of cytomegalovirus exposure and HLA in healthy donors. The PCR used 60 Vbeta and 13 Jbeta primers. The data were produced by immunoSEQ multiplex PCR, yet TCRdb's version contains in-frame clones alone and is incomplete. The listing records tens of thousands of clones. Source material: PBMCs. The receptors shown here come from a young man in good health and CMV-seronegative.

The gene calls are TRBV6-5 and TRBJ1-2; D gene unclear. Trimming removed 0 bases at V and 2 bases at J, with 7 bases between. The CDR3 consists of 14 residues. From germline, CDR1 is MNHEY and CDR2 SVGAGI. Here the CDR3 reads CASSYSRSNYGYTF. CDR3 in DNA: TGTGCCAGCAGTTACTCTCGGTCAAACTATGGCTACACCTTC.

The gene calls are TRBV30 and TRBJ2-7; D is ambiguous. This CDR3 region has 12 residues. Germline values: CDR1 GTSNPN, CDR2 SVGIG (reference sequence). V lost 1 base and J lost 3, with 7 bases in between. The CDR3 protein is CAWSAPGYEQYF. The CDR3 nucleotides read TGTGCCTGGAGTGCGCCAGGCTACGAGCAGTACTTC.

CDR3 region: CASSYDRGPTGNTEAFF. The DNA for the CDR3 is TGTGCCAGCAGCTACGACAGGGGGCCAACTGGAAACACTGAAGCTTTCTTT. This rearrangement joins TRBV13 to TRBJ1-1, with 10 bases matching TRBD1. Trimming removed 4 bases from V and 2 bases from J; junction bases left unmatched: 10. Germline CDR1 and CDR2: PRHDT and FYEKMQ (reference sequence). CDR3 length equals 17 residues.

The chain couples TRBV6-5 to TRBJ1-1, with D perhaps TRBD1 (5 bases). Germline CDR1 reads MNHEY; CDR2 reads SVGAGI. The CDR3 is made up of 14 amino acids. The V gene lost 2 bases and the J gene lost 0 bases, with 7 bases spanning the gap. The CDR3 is CASSYDSVNTEAFF. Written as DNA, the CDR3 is TGTGCCAGCAGTTACGACAGCGTGAACACTGAAGCTTTCTTT.

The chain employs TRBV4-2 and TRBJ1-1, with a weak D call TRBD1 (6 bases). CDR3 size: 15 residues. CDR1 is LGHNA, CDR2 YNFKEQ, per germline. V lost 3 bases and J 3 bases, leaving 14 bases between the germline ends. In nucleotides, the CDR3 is TGTGCCAGCAGCCATCTTACAGGGCCCTACACTGAAGCTTTCTTT. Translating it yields CASSHLTGPYTEAFF.

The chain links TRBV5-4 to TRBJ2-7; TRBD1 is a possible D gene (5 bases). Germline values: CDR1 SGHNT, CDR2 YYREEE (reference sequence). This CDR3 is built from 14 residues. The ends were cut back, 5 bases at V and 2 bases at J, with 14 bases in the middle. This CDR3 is CASRSPGFPYEQYF. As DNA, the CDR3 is TGTGCCAGCAGATCACCAGGGTTCCCCTACGAGCAGTACTTC.

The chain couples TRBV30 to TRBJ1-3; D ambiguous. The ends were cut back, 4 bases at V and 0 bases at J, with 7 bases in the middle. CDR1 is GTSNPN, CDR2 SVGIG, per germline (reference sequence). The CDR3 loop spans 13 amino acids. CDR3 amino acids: CAWTLLSGNTIYF. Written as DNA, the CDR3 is TGTGCCTGGACTCTCCTCTCTGGAAACACCATATATTTT.

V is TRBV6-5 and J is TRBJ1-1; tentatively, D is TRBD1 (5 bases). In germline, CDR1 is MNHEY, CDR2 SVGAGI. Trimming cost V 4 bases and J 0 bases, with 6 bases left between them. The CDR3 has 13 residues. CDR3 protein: CASSWTLNTEAFF. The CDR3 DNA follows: TGTGCCAGCAGTTGGACATTGAACACTGAAGCTTTCTTT.

In DNA form, the CDR3 reads TGTGCCAGCAGCGTCGGGGACAGGGACGGCTACACCTTC. Amino acids: CASSVGDRDGYTF. The chain has TRBV9 and TRBJ1-2; 9 bases map to TRBD1. The CDR3 has 13 residues. Trimming removed 2 bases from V and 8 bases from J; junction bases left unmatched: 4. In germline, CDR1 is SGDLS, CDR2 YYNGEE.

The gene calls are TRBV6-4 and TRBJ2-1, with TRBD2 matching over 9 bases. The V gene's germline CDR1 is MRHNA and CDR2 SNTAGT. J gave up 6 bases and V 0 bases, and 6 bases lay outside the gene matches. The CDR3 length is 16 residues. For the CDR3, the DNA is TGTGCCAGCAGTGACTCGAATGCGGGAGGGCCCAATGAGCAGTTCTTC. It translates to CASSDSNAGGPNEQFF.

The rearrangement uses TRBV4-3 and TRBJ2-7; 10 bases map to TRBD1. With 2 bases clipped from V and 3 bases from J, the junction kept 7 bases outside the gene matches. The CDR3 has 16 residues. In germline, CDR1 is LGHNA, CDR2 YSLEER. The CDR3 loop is CASSQRADRGVYEQYF. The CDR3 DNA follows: TGCGCCAGCAGCCAAAGAGCGGACAGGGGGGTCTACGAGCAGTACTTC.

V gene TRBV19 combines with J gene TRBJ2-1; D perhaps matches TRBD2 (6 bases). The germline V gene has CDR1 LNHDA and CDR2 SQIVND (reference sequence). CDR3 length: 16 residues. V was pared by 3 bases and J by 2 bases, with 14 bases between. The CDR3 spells CASSMGVWGAYNEQFF. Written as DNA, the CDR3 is TGTGCCAGTAGTATGGGAGTGTGGGGGGCCTACAATGAGCAGTTCTTC. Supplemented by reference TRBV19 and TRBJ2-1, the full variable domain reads DGGITQSPKYLFRKEGQNVTLSCEQNLNHDAMYWYRQDPGQGLRLIYYSQIVNDFQKGDIAEGYSVSREKKESFPLTVTSAQKNPTAFYLCASSMGVWGAYNEQFFGPGTRLTVL.

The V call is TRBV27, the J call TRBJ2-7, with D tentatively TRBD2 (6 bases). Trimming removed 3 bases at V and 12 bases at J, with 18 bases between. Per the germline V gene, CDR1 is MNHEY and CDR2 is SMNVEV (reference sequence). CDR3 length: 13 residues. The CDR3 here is CASSLWASGEVYF. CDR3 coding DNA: TGTGCCAGCAGTTTGTGGGCCTCGGGGGAAGTGTACTTC.

Written as DNA, the CDR3 is TGCAGCGTCGCGGGACAGAAGGGGTCCTACGAGCAGTACTTC. This gives the protein CSVAGQKGSYEQYF. The chain joins TRBV29-1 to TRBJ2-5, with D tentatively TRBD1 (7 bases). The J call may be mistaken, given a closer DNA end match to TRBJ2-7. Germline-derived CDR1 and CDR2 are SQVTM and ANQGSEA. This CDR3 has 14 amino acids.

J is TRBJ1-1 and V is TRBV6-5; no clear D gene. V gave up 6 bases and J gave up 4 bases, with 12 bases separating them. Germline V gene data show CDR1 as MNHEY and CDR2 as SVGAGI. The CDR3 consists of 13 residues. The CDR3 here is CASREGGSTEAFF. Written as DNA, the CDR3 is TGTGCCAGCAGGGAGGGTGGTAGCACTGAAGCTTTCTTT.

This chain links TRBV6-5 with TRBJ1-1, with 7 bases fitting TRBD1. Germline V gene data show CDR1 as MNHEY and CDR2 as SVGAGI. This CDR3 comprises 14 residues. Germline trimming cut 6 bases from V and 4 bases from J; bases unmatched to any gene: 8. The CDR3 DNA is TGTGCCAGCAGCAGACAAAGGGGGCCCACTGAAGCTTTCTTT. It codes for CASSRQRGPTEAFF.

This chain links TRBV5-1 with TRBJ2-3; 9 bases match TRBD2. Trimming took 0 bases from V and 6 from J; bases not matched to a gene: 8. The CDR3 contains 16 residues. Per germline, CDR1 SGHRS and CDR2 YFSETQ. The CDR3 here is CASSLEVAGAPDTQYF. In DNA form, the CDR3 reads TGCGCCAGCAGCTTGGAGGTAGCGGGAGCCCCGGATACGCAGTATTTT.

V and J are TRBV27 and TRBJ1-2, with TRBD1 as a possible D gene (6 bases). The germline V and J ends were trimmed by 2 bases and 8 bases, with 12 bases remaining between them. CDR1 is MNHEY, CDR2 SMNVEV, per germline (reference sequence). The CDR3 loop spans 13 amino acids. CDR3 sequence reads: CASSLAGARGYTF. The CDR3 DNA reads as TGTGCCAGCAGTTTAGCAGGGGCGCGGGGCTACACCTTC.

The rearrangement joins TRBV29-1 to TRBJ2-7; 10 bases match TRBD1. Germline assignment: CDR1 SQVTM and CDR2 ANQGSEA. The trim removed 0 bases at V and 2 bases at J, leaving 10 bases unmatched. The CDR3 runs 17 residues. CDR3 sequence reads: CSVEDGAIGQGAYEQYF. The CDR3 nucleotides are TGCAGCGTTGAAGATGGCGCTATCGGACAGGGGGCCTACGAGCAGTACTTC.

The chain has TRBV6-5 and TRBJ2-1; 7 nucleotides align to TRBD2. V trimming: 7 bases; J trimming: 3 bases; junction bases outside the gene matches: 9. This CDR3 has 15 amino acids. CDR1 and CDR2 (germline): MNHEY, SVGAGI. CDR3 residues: CASKGLAANYNEQFF. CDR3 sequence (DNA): TGTGCCAGCAAAGGTCTAGCGGCAAACTACAATGAGCAGTTCTTC.

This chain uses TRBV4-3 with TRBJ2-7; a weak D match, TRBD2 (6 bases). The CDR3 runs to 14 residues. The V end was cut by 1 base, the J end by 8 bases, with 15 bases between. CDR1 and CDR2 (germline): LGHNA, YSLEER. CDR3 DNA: TGCGCCAGCAGCCAAGGAGGACCGGGAGATCAGCAGTACTTC. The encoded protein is CASSQGGPGDQQYF.

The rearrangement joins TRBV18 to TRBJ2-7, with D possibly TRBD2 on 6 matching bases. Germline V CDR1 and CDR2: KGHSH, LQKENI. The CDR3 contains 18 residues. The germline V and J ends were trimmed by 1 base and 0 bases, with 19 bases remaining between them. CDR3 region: CASSPLADSNVGSYEQYF. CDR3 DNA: TGTGCCAGCTCACCACTAGCGGACTCCAACGTCGGCTCCTACGAGCAGTACTTC.

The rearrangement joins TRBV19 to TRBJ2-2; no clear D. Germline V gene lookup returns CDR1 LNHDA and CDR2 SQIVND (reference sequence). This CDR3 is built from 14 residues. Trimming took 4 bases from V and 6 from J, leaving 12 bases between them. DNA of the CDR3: TGTGCCAGTAGTAAGCCAGGATCCGCCGGGGAGCTGTTTTTT. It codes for CASSKPGSAGELFF. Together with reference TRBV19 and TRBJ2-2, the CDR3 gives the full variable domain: DGGITQSPKYLFRKEGQNVTLSCEQNLNHDAMYWYRQDPGQGLRLIYYSQIVNDFQKGDIAEGYSVSREKKESFPLTVTSAQKNPTAFYLCASSKPGSAGELFFGEGSRLTVL.

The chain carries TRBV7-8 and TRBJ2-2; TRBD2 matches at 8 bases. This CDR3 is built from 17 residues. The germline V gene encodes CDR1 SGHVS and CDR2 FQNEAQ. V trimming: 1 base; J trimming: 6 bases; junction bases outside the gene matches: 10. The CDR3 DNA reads TGTGCCAGCAGCTTAGTGGGACTAGGGAGGGAAGCCGGGGAGCTGTTTTTT. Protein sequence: CASSLVGLGREAGELFF.

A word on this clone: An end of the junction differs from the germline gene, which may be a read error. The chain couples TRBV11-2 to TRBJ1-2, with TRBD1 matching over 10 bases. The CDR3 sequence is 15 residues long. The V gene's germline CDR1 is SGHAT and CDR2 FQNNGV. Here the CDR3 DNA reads TGTGCCAGCAGCATCCTACCGGGACAGGGGAACGATCATCTCTTC. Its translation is CASSILPGQGNDHLF.